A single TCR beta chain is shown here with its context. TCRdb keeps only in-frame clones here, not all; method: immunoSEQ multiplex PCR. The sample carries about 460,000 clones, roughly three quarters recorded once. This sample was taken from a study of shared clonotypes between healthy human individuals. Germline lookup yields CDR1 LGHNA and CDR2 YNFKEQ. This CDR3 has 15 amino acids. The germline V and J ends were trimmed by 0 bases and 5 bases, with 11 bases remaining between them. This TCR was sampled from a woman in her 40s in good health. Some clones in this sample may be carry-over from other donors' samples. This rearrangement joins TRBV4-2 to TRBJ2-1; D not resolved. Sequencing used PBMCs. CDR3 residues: CASSQEISSDNEQFF. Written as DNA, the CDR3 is TGTGCCAGCAGCCAAGAAATCAGCTCTGACAATGAGCAGTTCTTC.